A single sample is the source of the 9 T cell receptor beta chains below, sequenced in a study of identical twins. TCRdb itself ran the 5' RACE reads through MiXCR, one entry per CDR3 protein. The sample includes approximately 500,000 distinct CDR3 sequences, approximately 25% seen only once; the top ten take approximately 2.9%. The same specimen was also included in a second study, on T cells expressing NK-cell markers.

The sample was CD4+ T cells sorted from blood. All receptors derive from a woman between 18 and 30 years old in good health.

This chain links TRBV7-2 with TRBJ1-6; no definite D call. In germline, CDR1 is SGHTA, CDR2 FQGNSA. Trimming left V 2 bases short and J 6 bases short, with 14 bases between. The CDR3 covers 16 residues. Here the CDR3 reads CASSLLGRRLNSPLHF. DNA for the CDR3: TGTGCCAGCAGCTTATTAGGGCGACGGCTTAATTCACCCCTCCACTTT.

This chain connects TRBV12-3 or TRBV12-4 to TRBJ2-2; 13 bases line up with TRBD2. The CDR3 totals 18 residues. V trimming: 2 bases; J trimming: 2 bases; junction bases outside the gene matches: 5. The CDR3 coding sequence is TGTGCCAGCAGTTTAAGACTAGCGGGGGGCCCTAACACCGGGGAGCTGTTTTTT. It translates to CASSLRLAGGPNTGELFF.

This clonotype was detected a few times. V and J are TRBV3-1 and TRBJ2-1; D may be TRBD2 (6 bases). Germline loops: CDR1 LGHDT, CDR2 YNNKEL (reference sequence). The CDR3 runs 15 residues. The V gene lost 4 bases and the J gene lost 4 bases, with 14 bases spanning the gap. The CDR3 region is CASSPWRGVYNEQFF. The DNA of the CDR3 is TGTGCCAGCAGCCCGTGGCGGGGCGTGTACAATGAGCAGTTCTTC.

CDR3 loop: CSAPRAGSTDTQYF. In DNA, the CDR3 is TGCAGTGCGCCCCGGGCGGGGTCCACAGATACGCAGTATTTT. The chain uses TRBV20-1 and TRBJ2-3; a weak D match, TRBD2 (6 bases). The CDR3 runs 14 residues. The ends were cut back, 6 bases at V and 2 bases at J, with 15 bases in the middle. Germline values: CDR1 DFQATT, CDR2 SNEGSKA (reference sequence).

This clonotype was observed a handful of times. J is TRBJ2-5 and V is TRBV5-1; TRBD2 is a possible D gene (5 bases). With 4 bases removed from V and 4 bases from J, the gap between germline ends came to 11 bases. From germline, CDR1 is SGHRS and CDR2 YFSETQ. CDR3 size: 13 residues. The CDR3, as DNA: TGCGCCAGCAGCAGAGAGGGTCCAGAGACCCAGTACTTC. Translation: CASSREGPETQYF.

J is TRBJ2-3 and V is TRBV19, with 7 positions matching TRBD2. The junction had 6 bases not matched to a gene; V was cut back by 10 bases and J by 2 bases. There are 13 residues in the CDR3. In germline, CDR1 is LNHDA, CDR2 SQIVND (reference sequence). The CDR3 nucleotides read TGTGCCACCCTGGGGGGGATCACAGATACGCAGTATTTT. Amino acid sequence: CATLGGITDTQYF.

This clonotype has only a few counts. This chain uses TRBV7-9 with TRBJ2-1; D uncertain. The CDR3 is made up of 10 amino acids. Germline V CDR1 and CDR2: SEHNR, FQNEAQ (reference sequence). The ends were cut back, 10 bases at V and 8 bases at J, with 9 bases in the middle. The CDR3 reads CATWTYEQFF. The CDR3 DNA sequence: TGTGCCACCTGGACGTATGAGCAGTTCTTC.

CDR3 DNA sequence: TGTGCCAGCAGCGTCGGACTGGAAAACACAGATACGCAGTATTTT. Protein: CASSVGLENTDTQYF. The rearrangement joins TRBV9 to TRBJ2-3; perhaps TRBD2 as D (5 bases). Per germline, CDR1 SGDLS and CDR2 YYNGEE. The CDR3 length is 15 residues. Trimming removed 2 bases from V and 2 bases from J, with 12 bases in between. The whole variable domain, remainder taken from reference TRBV9 and TRBJ2-3, is DSGVTQTPKHLITATGQRVTLRCSPRSGDLSVYWYQQSLDQGLQFLIQYYNGEERAKGNILERFSAQQFPDLHSELNLSSLELGDSALYFCASSVGLENTDTQYFGPGTRLTVL.

The sample holds a few counts of this clonotype. This chain connects TRBV5-1 to TRBJ2-5; no definite D call. Germline V gives CDR1 SGHRS, CDR2 YFSETQ. This CDR3 has 12 residues. V gave up 0 bases and J gave up 5 bases, with 5 bases separating them. The CDR3 protein is CASSLEVETQYF. CDR3 bases: TGCGCCAGCAGCTTGGAGGTTGAGACCCAGTACTTC.